This T cell receptor (beta chain) was found in a study of T cell repertoires in cytomegalovirus infection. V gave up 2 bases and J gave up 4 bases; unmatched junction bases: 11. Germline CDR1 reads LGHNT; CDR2 reads FRNRAP. The CDR3 is 17 residues long. TCRdb passed the reads through MiXCR, listing each CDR3 protein once. There are more than 400,000 distinct CDR3 sequences in the sample; about 26% occur only once, and around 14% lies in the top ten. This clonotype has a count of ten or more. The source material was PBMCs. The TCR was taken from a human donor in good health (CMV status not recorded). Some clones in this sample may be carry-over from other donors' samples. The chain couples TRBV12-5 to TRBJ2-5; 9 bases map to TRBD2. CDR3: CASGLPIIAGVVETQYF. CDR3 DNA: TGTGCTAGTGGTTTGCCCATTATAGCGGGAGTGGTAGAGACCCAGTACTTC.